This T cell receptor (beta chain) was profiled in a study of OX40 agonist ivuxolimab in advanced cancers. Generated by immunoSEQ multiplex PCR, the TCRdb table keeps only in-frame clones and is missing some. The sample has 95,000 to 100,000 clones, about four fifths seen once. The CDR3 has 13 residues. Germline loops: CDR1 MNHNS, CDR2 SASEGT. The ends were cut back, 5 bases at V and 4 bases at J, with 11 bases in the middle. This receptor was obtained from an adult with an advanced solid tumor such as melanoma, head and neck, liver or kidney cancer. The chain has TRBV6-1 and TRBJ1-1, with D tentatively TRBD1 (6 bases). The starting material was CD4+ or CD8+ T cells sorted from blood, obtained in a trial of the OX40 agonist ivuxolimab. The CDR3 DNA reads TGTGCCAGCAGTCTACTAGGGGGCACTGAAGCTTTCTTT. Protein product: CASSLLGGTEAFF.